These 5 T cell receptor beta chains were sequenced from one sample in a study of CD8 T cells in ankylosing spondylitis. MiXCR, run by TCRdb on the 5' RACE reads, gives a single entry per CDR3 protein. Of some 240,000 distinct CDR3 sequences in the sample, about 20% are singletons; the top ten hold about a third. The sequenced sample was blood, either unsorted or a sorted T cell fraction (not recorded which). Receptor source: a male donor with ankylosing spondylitis or in good health (not recorded which).

In DNA, the CDR3 is TGCAGTGCTAGAGATCTGGGGAACGAGCAGTACTTC. Protein sequence: CSARDLGNEQYF. The chain carries TRBV20-1 and TRBJ2-7; D gene uncertain. Trimming cost V 0 bases and J 5 bases, with 8 bases left between them. This CDR3 is 12 amino acids long. CDR1 and CDR2 from the germline V gene are DFQATT and SNEGSKA (reference sequence).

The rearrangement uses TRBV5-1 and TRBJ2-2; weak D call: TRBD2 (6 bases). Deletions cut 7 bases from V and 1 base from J, with 8 bases between. The CDR3 has 13 residues. From germline, CDR1 is SGHRS and CDR2 YFSETQ. CDR3 DNA sequence: TGCGCCAGCGGCGGGGAGAACACCGGGGAGCTGTTTTTT. Its protein is CASGGENTGELFF.

This clonotype was recorded a few times. This chain uses TRBV7-8 with TRBJ1-4; D unresolved. This CDR3 contains 15 residues. V lost 0 bases, J lost 8 bases, and 13 bases lay in between. The germline V gene has CDR1 SGHVS and CDR2 FQNEAQ. The CDR3 protein is CASSLAPGSWEKLFF. The CDR3 nucleotides read TGTGCCAGCAGCTTAGCGCCGGGTAGTTGGGAAAAACTGTTTTTT. Full variable domain (remainder filled in from reference TRBV7-8 and TRBJ1-4): GAGVSQSPRYKVAKRGQDVALRCDPISGHVSLFWYQQALGQGPEFLTYFQNEAQLDKSGLPSDRFFAERPEGSVSTLKIQRTQQEDSAVYLCASSLAPGSWEKLFFGSGTQLSVL.

This clonotype appeared a few times. The rearrangement joins TRBV20-1 to TRBJ2-6, with D uncertain. In germline, CDR1 is DFQATT, CDR2 SNEGSKA (reference sequence). The CDR3 spans 16 residues. The germline V and J ends were trimmed by 2 bases and 0 bases, with 11 bases remaining between them. This CDR3 reads CSARHDGHSGANVLTF. The CDR3 DNA is TGCAGTGCTAGACATGACGGTCACTCTGGGGCCAACGTCCTGACTTTC.

A few counts support this clonotype. V usage is TRBV12-3 or TRBV12-4 and J usage is TRBJ2-7, with D perhaps assigned TRBD1 or TRBD2 (5 bases each). This CDR3 is built from 15 residues. Trimming left V 5 bases short and J 3 bases short, with 17 bases between. The CDR3, as DNA: TGTGCCAGCAGTCCCCGAGGGGCTCCAAACTACGAGCAGTACTTC. Amino acid sequence: CASSPRGAPNYEQYF.